This TCR beta chain is from a study of cytomegalovirus exposure and HLA in healthy donors. Findings of the study overall: Rare sequences made up most TCRs, while some public TCRs were found in many donors. It was reportedly the case that the classifier diagnosed cytomegalovirus status with high specificity and sensitivity.

PCR amplification relied on 60 Vbeta primers (plus 13 Jbeta primers). Profiled with immunoSEQ multiplex PCR; TCRdb holds only in-frame clones, not every one. Among around 180,000 clones listed, over 60% were seen once. The germline V gene encodes CDR1 KGHSH and CDR2 LQKENI. The CDR3 covers 16 residues. V shed 3 bases, J shed 2 bases, and the junction held 5 bases outside the gene matches. Concerning this clone: Its antigen is unknown.

The TCR originated in a woman in her 40s in good health and CMV-seronegative. The chain employs TRBV18 and TRBJ2-3, with 10 positions matching TRBD2. Sequencing was performed on PBMCs. DNA of the CDR3: TGTGCCAGCTCACCTTTCCTAGCGGGGGCCACAGATACGCAGTATTTT. Translating gives CASSPFLAGATDTQYF.